Presented here are 12 T cell receptor beta chains from one specimen sequenced in a study of cytomegalovirus exposure and HLA in healthy donors (dated by TCRdb to the late 2010s). The library was produced with the immunoSEQ multiplex PCR assay. For the multiplex PCR, a mixture combining 60 forward primers for TCR Vbeta segments and 13 reverse primers for TCR Jbeta segments was used. Drawn from immuneACCESS, this table holds only the in-frame rearrangements with V and J called that TCRdb kept. Clones are partly lost; checked studies trace under half to an unresolved V gene and leave the rest unexplained. The sample profile shows 150,000 to 250,000 clones; about four fifths of them were found once. The top ten clones comprise roughly 0.095% of the sample. Sequences were obtained from PBMCs. These receptors were taken from a boy between 2 and 10 years old in good health and CMV-seronegative.

V and J are TRBV6-5 and TRBJ2-5; 13 positions match TRBD2. The J call is uncertain, as TRBJ2-7 better fits the DNA end. In germline, CDR1 is MNHEY, CDR2 SVGAGI. CDR3 length: 16 amino acids. The CDR3 bases are TGTGCCAGCAGTTACGGGGGGACTAGCGGGGCCTACGAGCAGTACTTC. Translating it yields CASSYGGTSGAYEQYF.

The gene calls are TRBV5-1 and TRBJ1-1; 10 bases are shared with TRBD1. The CDR3 is made up of 14 amino acids. V shed 0 bases and J 4 bases; nucleotides not matched to a gene: 0. Looked up from germline, CDR1 is SGHRS and CDR2 is YFSETQ. The CDR3 spells CASSLGQGATEAFF. In DNA, the CDR3 is TGCGCCAGCAGCTTGGGACAGGGGGCCACTGAAGCTTTCTTT.

The chain is built from TRBV7-9 and TRBJ1-2, with 7 bases identical to TRBD1. The CDR3 totals 15 residues. Germline lookup yields CDR1 SEHNR and CDR2 FQNEAQ (reference sequence). The V segment lost 3 bases and the J segment 3 bases; nucleotides outside the gene matches: 7. CDR3 protein: CASSFPRQGHYGYTF. CDR3 DNA: TGTGCCAGCAGCTTCCCCCGACAGGGTCACTATGGCTACACCTTC.

The chain links TRBV10-1 to TRBJ1-4, with D perhaps TRBD1 (5 bases). From germline, CDR1 is WNHNN and CDR2 SYGVQD (reference sequence). The CDR3 spans 16 residues. V shed 2 bases and J shed 6 bases, with 16 bases lying between them. The DNA of the CDR3 is TGCGCCAGCAGTGAGCCGAACTGGGAGGGGCATGAAAAACTGTTTTTT. Translated: CASSEPNWEGHEKLFF.

The rearrangement joins TRBV5-1 to TRBJ2-7, with D maybe TRBD1 (7 bases). This CDR3 is built from 17 residues. Trimming removed 0 bases from V and 2 bases from J, with 18 bases in between. Germline V CDR1 and CDR2: SGHRS, YFSETQ. For the CDR3, the DNA is TGCGCCAGCAGCTTGGCCGCGGGGACAGCGGTCCCCTACGAGCAGTACTTC. Translation gives CASSLAAGTAVPYEQYF. The whole variable domain, remainder taken from reference TRBV5-1 and TRBJ2-7, is KAGVTQTPRYLIKTRGQQVTLSCSPISGHRSVSWYQQTPGQGLQFLFEYFSETQRNKGNFPGRFSGRQFSNSRSEMNVSTLELGDSALYLCASSLAAGTAVPYEQYFGPGTRLTVT.

Comment on this clone: Germline and junction disagree at one end, which may indicate a read error. This sequence joins TRBV7-2 and TRBJ2-4; TRBD1 matches at 7 bases. The germline CDR1 and CDR2 sequences are SGHTA and FQGNSA. This CDR3 comprises 15 residues. The CDR3 nucleotides read TGTGCCAGCAGCTTAGCTTGGACAGGAGAAAACAGTCAGTACTTC. Its translation: CASSLAWTGENSQYF.

The rearrangement joins TRBV6-1 to TRBJ1-2; 7 nucleotides agree with TRBD1. This CDR3 has 13 residues. Germline V gene data show CDR1 as MNHNS and CDR2 as SASEGT. The J segment lost 8 bases and the V segment lost 6 bases, leaving 9 bases of the junction unmatched. CDR3 region: CASRLGGADGYTF. The CDR3 DNA reads as TGTGCCAGCAGATTAGGGGGCGCAGACGGCTACACCTTC.

Only one count was recorded for this clone. The J gene is TRBJ2-7, the V gene TRBV19; 10 bases are shared with TRBD1. Germline V gene sequence: CDR1 LNHDA, CDR2 SQIVND (reference sequence). V was clipped by 4 bases and J by 3 bases; unmatched bases: 0. This CDR3 is built from 13 residues. The CDR3 DNA reads as TGTGCCAGTAGTAGGACAGGGGGCTACGAGCAGTACTTC. Its translation: CASSRTGGYEQYF.

This rearrangement joins TRBV14 to TRBJ1-2; D gene uncertain. The ends were cut back, 0 bases at V and 4 bases at J, with 6 bases in the middle. The germline CDR1 and CDR2 sequences are SGHDN and FVKESK. This CDR3 is 13 amino acids long. The DNA of the CDR3 is TGTGCCAGCAGCCAAGATTTCAGCTATGGCTACACCTTC. As protein: CASSQDFSYGYTF. Supplemented by reference TRBV14 and TRBJ1-2, the full variable domain reads EAGVTQFPSHSVIEKGQTVTLRCDPISGHDNLYWYRRVMGKEIKFLLHFVKESKQDESGMPNNRFLAERTGGTYSTLKVQPAELEDSGVYFCASSQDFSYGYTFGSGTRLTVV.

The rearrangement uses TRBV19 and TRBJ2-2; D not certain. Germline V lookup: CDR1 LNHDA, CDR2 SQIVND (reference sequence). The CDR3 runs to 11 residues. The ends were cut back, 5 bases at V and 5 bases at J, with 3 bases in the middle. The CDR3 loop is CASSLTGELFF. The CDR3 DNA sequence: TGTGCCAGTAGTCTTACCGGGGAGCTGTTTTTT.

The gene calls are TRBV2 and TRBJ2-5; 9 positions match TRBD2. The length of the CDR3 is 15 residues. The junction had 9 bases not matched to a gene; V was cut back by 6 bases and J by 4 bases. The germline gives CDR1 SNHLY, CDR2 FYNNEI. The DNA of the CDR3 is TGTGCCAGCAGCGGAACCAGCGGGGGGCGAGAGACCCAGTACTTC. Protein: CASSGTSGGRETQYF.

V gene TRBV11-2 combines with J gene TRBJ1-6, with D possibly TRBD1 on 5 matching bases. Germline loops: CDR1 SGHAT, CDR2 FQNNGV. V was pared by 1 base and J by 13 bases, with 17 bases between. The CDR3 consists of 15 residues. The CDR3 bases are TGTGCCAGCAGCTTAGTTGGGGGGTCGCCTTCTCCCCTCCACTTT. Amino acid sequence: CASSLVGGSPSPLHF.